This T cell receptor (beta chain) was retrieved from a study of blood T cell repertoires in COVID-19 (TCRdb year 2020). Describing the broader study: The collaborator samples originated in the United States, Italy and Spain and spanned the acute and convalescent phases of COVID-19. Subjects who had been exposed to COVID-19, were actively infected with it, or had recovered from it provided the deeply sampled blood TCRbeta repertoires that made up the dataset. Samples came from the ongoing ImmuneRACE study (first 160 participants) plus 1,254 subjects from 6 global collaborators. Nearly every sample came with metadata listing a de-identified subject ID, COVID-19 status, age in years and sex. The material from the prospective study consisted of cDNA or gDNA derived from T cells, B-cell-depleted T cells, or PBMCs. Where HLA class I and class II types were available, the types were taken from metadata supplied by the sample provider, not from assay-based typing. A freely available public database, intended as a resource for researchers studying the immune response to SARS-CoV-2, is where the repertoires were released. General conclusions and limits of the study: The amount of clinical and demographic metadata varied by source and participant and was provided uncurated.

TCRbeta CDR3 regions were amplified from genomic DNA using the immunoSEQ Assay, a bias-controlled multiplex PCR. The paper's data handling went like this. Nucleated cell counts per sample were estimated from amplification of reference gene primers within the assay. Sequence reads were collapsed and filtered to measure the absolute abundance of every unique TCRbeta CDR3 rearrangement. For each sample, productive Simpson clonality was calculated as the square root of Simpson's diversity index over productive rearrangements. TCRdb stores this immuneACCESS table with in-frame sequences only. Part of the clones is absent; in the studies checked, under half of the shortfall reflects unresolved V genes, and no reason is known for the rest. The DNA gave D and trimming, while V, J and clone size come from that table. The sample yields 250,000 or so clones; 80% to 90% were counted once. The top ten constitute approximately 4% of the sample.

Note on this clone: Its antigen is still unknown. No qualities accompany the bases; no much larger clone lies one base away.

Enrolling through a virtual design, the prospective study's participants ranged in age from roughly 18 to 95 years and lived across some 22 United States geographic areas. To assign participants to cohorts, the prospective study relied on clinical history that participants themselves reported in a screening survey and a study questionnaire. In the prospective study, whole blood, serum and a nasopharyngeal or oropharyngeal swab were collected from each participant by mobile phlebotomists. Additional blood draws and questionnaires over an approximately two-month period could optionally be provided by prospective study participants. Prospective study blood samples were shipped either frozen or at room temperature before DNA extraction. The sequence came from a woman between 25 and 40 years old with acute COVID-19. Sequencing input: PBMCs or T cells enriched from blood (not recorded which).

The bases read TGTGCCAGCAGCGCACATACTAGGGACAATGAGCAGTTCTTC. Translated, it gives CASSAHTRDNEQFF. The receptor chain draws on TRBV2 and TRBJ2-1; TRBD2 is a possible D gene, resting on 5 matching bases. CDR1 and CDR2 were assigned from the germline V gene as SNHLY and FYNNEI. The CDR3 runs 14 amino acids, cysteine and phenylalanine included. Just the 42-base CDR3 DNA is kept, in frame starting at base 1. V is reduced by 6 bases and J by 5 bases, leaving a spacing of 14 bases between them.